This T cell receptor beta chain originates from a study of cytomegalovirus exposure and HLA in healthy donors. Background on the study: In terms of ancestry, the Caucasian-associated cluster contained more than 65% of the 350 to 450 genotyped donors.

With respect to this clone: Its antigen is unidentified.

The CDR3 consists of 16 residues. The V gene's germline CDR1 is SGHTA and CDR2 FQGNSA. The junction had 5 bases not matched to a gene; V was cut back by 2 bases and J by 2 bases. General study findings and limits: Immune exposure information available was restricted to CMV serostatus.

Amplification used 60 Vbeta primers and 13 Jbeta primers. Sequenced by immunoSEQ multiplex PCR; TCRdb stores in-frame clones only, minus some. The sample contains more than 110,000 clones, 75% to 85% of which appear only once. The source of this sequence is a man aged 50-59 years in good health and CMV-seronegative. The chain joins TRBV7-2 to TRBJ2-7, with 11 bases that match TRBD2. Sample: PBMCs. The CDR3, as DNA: TGTGCCAGCAGCTTATGGCGTAGCGGGGGGGCCTACGAGCAGTACTTC. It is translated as CASSLWRSGGAYEQYF.